This TCR beta chain was recovered during a study of blood T cell repertoires in COVID-19. The wider study: From T cells, B-cell-depleted T cells, or PBMCs came the material, which was cDNA or gDNA.

This CDR3 comprises 13 residues. The V and J ends lost 3 bases and 4 bases, in that order; junction bases with no gene match: 2. In the authors' methods: For nucleated cells, counts were estimated from reference gene primer amplification. Profiled with immunoSEQ multiplex PCR; TCRdb holds only in-frame clones, not every one. V and J calls and clone size are as listed in that table; D and trimming were resolved from the DNA. The data show roughly 90,000 clones, with 80% to 85% seen just once and around a sixth held by the top ten. The origin of this receptor is a woman older than 75 with active or convalescent COVID-19. Sequencing was done on a sample of peripheral blood. The V gene is TRBV12-3 or TRBV12-4, the J gene TRBJ1-1; 7 bases map to TRBD1. CDR3 amino acids: CASSLTGFTEAFF. CDR3 nucleotide sequence: TGTGCCAGCAGTTTGACAGGGTTCACTGAAGCTTTCTTT.